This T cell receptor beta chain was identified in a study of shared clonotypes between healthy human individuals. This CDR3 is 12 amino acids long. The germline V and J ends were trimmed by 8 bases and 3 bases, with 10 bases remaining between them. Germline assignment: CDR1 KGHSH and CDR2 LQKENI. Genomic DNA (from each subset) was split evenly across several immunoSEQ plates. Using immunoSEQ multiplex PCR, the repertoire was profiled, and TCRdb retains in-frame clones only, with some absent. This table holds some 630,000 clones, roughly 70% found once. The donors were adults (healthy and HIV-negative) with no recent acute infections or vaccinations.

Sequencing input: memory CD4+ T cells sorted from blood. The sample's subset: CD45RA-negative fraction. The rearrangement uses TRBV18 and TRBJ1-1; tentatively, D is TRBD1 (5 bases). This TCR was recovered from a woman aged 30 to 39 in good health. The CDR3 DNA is TGTGCCAGCACACAACAGGACACTGAAGCTTTCTTT. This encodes CASTQQDTEAFF. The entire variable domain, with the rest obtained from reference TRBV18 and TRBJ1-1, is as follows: NAGVMQNPRHLVRRRGQEARLRCSPMKGHSHVYWYRQLPEEGLKFMVYLQKENIIDESGMPKERFSAEFPKEGPSILRIQQVVRGDSAAYFCASTQQDTEAFFGQGTRLTVV.